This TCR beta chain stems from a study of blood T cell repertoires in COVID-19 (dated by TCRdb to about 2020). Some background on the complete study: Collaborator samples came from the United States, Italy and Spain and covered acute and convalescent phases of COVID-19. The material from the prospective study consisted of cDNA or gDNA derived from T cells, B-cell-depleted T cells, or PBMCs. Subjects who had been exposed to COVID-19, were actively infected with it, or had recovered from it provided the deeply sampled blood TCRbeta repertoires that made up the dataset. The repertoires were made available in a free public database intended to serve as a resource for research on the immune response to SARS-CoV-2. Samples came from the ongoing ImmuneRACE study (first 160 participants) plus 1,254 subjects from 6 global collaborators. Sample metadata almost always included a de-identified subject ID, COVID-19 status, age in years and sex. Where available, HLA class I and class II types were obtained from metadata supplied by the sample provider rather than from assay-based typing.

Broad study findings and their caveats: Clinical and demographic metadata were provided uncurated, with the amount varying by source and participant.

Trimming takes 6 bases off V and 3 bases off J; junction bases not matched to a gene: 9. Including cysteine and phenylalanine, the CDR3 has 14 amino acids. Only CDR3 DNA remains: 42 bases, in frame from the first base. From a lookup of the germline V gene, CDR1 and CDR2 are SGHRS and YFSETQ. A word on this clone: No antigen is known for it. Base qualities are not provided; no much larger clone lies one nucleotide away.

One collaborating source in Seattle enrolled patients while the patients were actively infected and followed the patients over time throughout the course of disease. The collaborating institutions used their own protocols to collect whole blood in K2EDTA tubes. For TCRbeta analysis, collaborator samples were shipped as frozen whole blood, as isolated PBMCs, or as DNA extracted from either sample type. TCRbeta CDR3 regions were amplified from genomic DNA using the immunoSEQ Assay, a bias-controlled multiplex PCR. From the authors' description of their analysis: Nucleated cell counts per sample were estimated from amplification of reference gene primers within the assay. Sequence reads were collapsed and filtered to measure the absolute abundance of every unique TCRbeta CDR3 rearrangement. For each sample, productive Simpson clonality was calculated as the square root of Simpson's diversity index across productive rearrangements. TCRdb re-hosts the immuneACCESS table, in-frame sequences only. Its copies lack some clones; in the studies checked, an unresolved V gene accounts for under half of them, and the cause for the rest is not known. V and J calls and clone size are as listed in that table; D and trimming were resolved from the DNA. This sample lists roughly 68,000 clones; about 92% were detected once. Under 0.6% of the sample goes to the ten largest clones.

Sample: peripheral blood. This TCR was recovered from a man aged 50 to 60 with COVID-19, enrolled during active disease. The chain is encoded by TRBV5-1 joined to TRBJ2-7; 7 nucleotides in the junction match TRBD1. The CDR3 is CASKKTGPDYEQYF. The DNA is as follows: TGCGCCAGCAAAAAGACAGGGCCGGACTACGAGCAGTACTTC.